This T cell receptor (beta chain) is drawn from a study of response to subunit inactivated influenza vaccine. Overall study findings and caveats: Each seasonal influenza vaccination, the authors suggested, recruits few new T cells.

This clonotype was counted between two and nine times. What it recognizes is unknown. MiXCR was run by TCRdb on the RT-PCR reads, yielding one entry per CDR3 protein. Of around 580,000 distinct CDR3 sequences listed, approximately 12% were seen once; the top ten hold 9.5% to 13%. The source is a man aged 45-60 years who received an inactivated influenza vaccine. Sequencing used PBMCs from blood, obtained on the day of vaccination.

In DNA form, the CDR3 reads TGTGCCAGCAGCCCTAAGACAGGGAGTCAGCCCCAGCATTTT. The encoded protein is CASSPKTGSQPQHF. This chain joins TRBV6-1 and TRBJ1-5; 7 bases map to TRBD1. This CDR3 region has 14 residues. V lost 6 bases, J lost 6 bases, and 8 bases stayed unmatched. CDR1 is MNHNS, CDR2 SASEGT, per germline.